This T cell receptor (beta chain) was obtained from a study of T cell responses to AZD1222 COVID-19 vaccine. Libraries were prepared by immunoSEQ multiplex PCR; TCRdb keeps only in-frame clonotypes and omits some of them. Of about 110,000 clones listed, 90% were seen once; the top ten hold 7% to 9%. Study-wide points: CD4 TCRs associated with vaccination spanned spike, dominating at 160-218 and 743-854.

Comment on this clone: What it binds is not known.

Sequenced here: peripheral blood, sampled 28 days after the second AZD1222 dose. This receptor was identified in an adult who received the AZD1222 COVID-19 vaccine.

DNA for the CDR3: TGTGCCAGCAGTTACGGTGAAGCTTTCTTT. It specifies CASSYGEAFF. This chain uses TRBV6-6 with TRBJ1-1; D gene uncertain. The CDR3 loop spans 10 amino acids. The V gene's germline CDR1 is MNHNY and CDR2 SVGAGI (reference sequence). Deletions cut 2 bases from V and 7 bases from J, with 2 bases between.